Each of the 15 T cell receptor beta chains below was sequenced from the same sample in a study of T cell responses to AZD1222 COVID-19 vaccine. Sequenced by immunoSEQ multiplex PCR; TCRdb stores in-frame clones only, minus some. The sample gives 150,000 to 200,000 clones, around nine tenths of which show up once; 3.6% is in the top ten. Here the sequenced sample was peripheral blood, taken 28 days after the second dose of the MenACWY control vaccine. Source of these receptors: an adult who received the MenACWY meningococcal vaccine as a control.

This sequence joins TRBV3-1 (or the pseudogene TRBV3-2) and TRBJ2-5; 9 nucleotides line up with TRBD2. Germline CDR1 LGHDT, CDR2 YNNKEL (reference sequence). This CDR3 contains 14 residues. The ends lost 4 bases at V and 2 bases at J; junction bases unmatched: 2. The CDR3 region is CASSLTSGQETQYF. In DNA, the CDR3 is TGTGCCAGCAGCCTGACTAGCGGACAAGAGACCCAGTACTTC.

The chain has TRBV5-4 and TRBJ2-2; tentatively, D is TRBD1 or TRBD2 (5 bases each). In germline, CDR1 is SGHNT, CDR2 YYREEE (reference sequence). With 5 bases removed from V and 4 bases from J, the gap between germline ends came to 12 bases. The CDR3 sequence is 14 residues long. CDR3 in amino acids: CASRPGPFTGELFF. CDR3 sequence (DNA): TGTGCCAGCAGGCCGGGACCCTTCACCGGGGAGCTGTTTTTT.

The chain joins TRBV5-1 to TRBJ1-6, with D uncertain. CDR3 length equals 12 residues. The V and J ends lost 2 bases and 10 bases respectively, with 7 bases between them. Looked up from germline, CDR1 is SGHRS and CDR2 is YFSETQ. CDR3 loop: CASSLEGSPLHF. DNA for the CDR3: TGCGCCAGCAGCTTAGAGGGATCACCCCTCCACTTT.

This clone was recorded at least ten times. The chain combines TRBV6-5 with TRBJ2-7; D perhaps matches TRBD2 (7 bases). Germline assignment: CDR1 MNHEY and CDR2 SVGAGI. V gave up 4 bases and J gave up 5 bases, with 12 bases separating them. This CDR3 spans 13 amino acids. This CDR3 reads CASSSGGLDEQYF. The DNA of the CDR3 is TGTGCCAGCAGTTCCGGGGGGCTCGACGAGCAGTACTTC.

This chain links TRBV7-9 with TRBJ1-1, with a weak D call TRBD1 (5 bases). Germline lookup yields CDR1 SEHNR and CDR2 FQNEAQ (reference sequence). The CDR3 is made up of 14 amino acids. Trimming took off 5 bases at V and 2 bases at J, with 12 bases between the two ends. The CDR3 loop reads CASSQDSANTEAFF. In nucleotides, the CDR3 is TGTGCCAGCAGCCAAGACAGCGCCAACACTGAAGCTTTCTTT.

The V gene is TRBV7-8, the J gene TRBJ1-6, with TRBD1 as a possible D gene (5 bases). The CDR3 contains 14 residues. Germline V gene lookup returns CDR1 SGHVS and CDR2 FQNEAQ. V lost 1 base and J 13 bases, leaving 14 bases between the germline ends. CDR3 DNA sequence: TGTGCCAGCAGCTTAGTCGGGACTCCCAGTCCCCTCCACTTT. Residues: CASSLVGTPSPLHF.

This clone was seen just once. The V call is TRBV14, the J call TRBJ1-6; D is possibly TRBD1 (5 bases). This CDR3 is built from 14 residues. Germline V gene sequence: CDR1 SGHDN, CDR2 FVKESK. V lost 1 base and J lost 10, with 11 bases in between. The DNA of the CDR3 is TGTGCCAGCAGCCAAGTGGGGCAGGGATCACCCCTCCACTTT. Amino acid sequence: CASSQVGQGSPLHF.

The rearrangement links TRBV5-5 to TRBJ2-6; no clear D. The germline V and J ends were trimmed by 4 bases and 1 base, with 18 bases remaining between them. The CDR3 sequence is 18 residues long. CDR1 is SGHKS, CDR2 YYEKEE, per germline (reference sequence). The CDR3 loop is CASSVGPEVDSGANVLTF. In nucleotides, the CDR3 is TGTGCCAGCAGCGTCGGGCCAGAAGTAGATTCTGGGGCCAACGTCCTGACTTTC.

V is TRBV2 and J is TRBJ1-5; D is uncertain. The V end lost 5 bases, the J end lost 7 bases, and 6 bases lay between the germline ends. CDR1 SNHLY and CDR2 FYNNEI come from the germline V gene. This CDR3 has 11 amino acids. The CDR3 reads CASSLGQPQHF. Written as DNA, the CDR3 is TGTGCCAGCAGTTTGGGGCAGCCCCAGCATTTT.

This clone appeared once. This rearrangement joins TRBV6-5 to TRBJ1-3; D is ambiguous. Germline assignment: CDR1 MNHEY and CDR2 SVGAGI. V gave up 2 bases and J gave up 0 bases, with 2 bases separating them. The CDR3 runs to 13 residues. CDR3 bases: TGTGCCAGCAGTTACGGCTCTGGAAACACCATATATTTT. Translated: CASSYGSGNTIYF.

V and J are TRBV14 and TRBJ2-7; D is possibly TRBD2 (6 bases). This CDR3 region has 15 residues. Germline CDR1 is SGHDN and CDR2 is FVKESK. V gave up 4 bases and J gave up 6 bases, with 19 bases separating them. The DNA for the CDR3 is TGTGCCAGCAGCCTTGTCGGAGGGCTGCGCGGCGAGCAGTACTTC. Encoded protein: CASSLVGGLRGEQYF.

The V gene is TRBV7-2, the J gene TRBJ1-2; no reliable D call. The V end was cut by 1 base, the J end by 4 bases, with 13 bases between. CDR1 is SGHTA, CDR2 FQGNSA, per germline. This CDR3 contains 15 residues. The DNA of the CDR3 is TGTGCCAGCAGCTTAGAGGCGTCTGCTGGCTATGGCTACACCTTC. Translating it yields CASSLEASAGYGYTF.

The DNA of the CDR3 is TGTGCCAGCACCCCCGGGACAGGGAGCGGGTCGCTGAACACCGGGGAGCTGTTTTTT. This sequence encodes CASTPGTGSGSLNTGELFF. J is TRBJ2-2 and V is TRBV2; 9 bases line up with TRBD1. The germline V gene has CDR1 SNHLY and CDR2 FYNNEI. V lost 7 bases, J lost 1 base, and 16 bases stayed unmatched. The length of the CDR3 is 19 residues.

The rearrangement uses TRBV12-5 and TRBJ1-5; TRBD1 matches at 7 bases. The CDR3 is 15 residues long. CDR1 and CDR2 (germline): LGHNT, FRNRAP. V was clipped by 5 bases and J by 1 base; unmatched bases: 5. CDR3 DNA: TGTGCTAGTGGTGGGGACAGTTTGAGCAATCAGCCCCAGCATTTT. Its protein product is CASGGDSLSNQPQHF.

The chain uses TRBV5-4 and TRBJ2-2, with TRBD1 matching over 12 bases. This CDR3 has 16 amino acids. V lost 4 bases and J lost 5; bases outside the gene matches: 6. Germline loops: CDR1 SGHNT, CDR2 YYREEE (reference sequence). CDR3 coding DNA: TGTGCCAGCAGCGTACCGGGACAGGGGGCAACCGGGGAGCTGTTTTTT. Protein: CASSVPGQGATGELFF.